This T cell receptor beta chain was documented in a study of monozygotic twins with inflammatory bowel disease. Note on this clonotype: The antigen is undetermined.

Per TCR library, roughly 3,600 ng of total RNA was used. Template switching incorporated UMIs with a 6-nucleotide sample barcode. TCRdb re-called the 5' RACE reads and gives one entry per CDR3 protein, without DNA. This table holds approximately 340,000 distinct CDR3 sequences. Per the germline V gene, CDR1 is KGHDR and CDR2 is SFDVKD. The CDR3 contains 15 residues. Study-level results: Different subtypes (of T cells) could not be told apart from one another. IBD-affected twins scored below their healthy co-twins in TCRbeta diversity (inverse Simpson).

The TCR was taken from a human donor with ulcerative colitis or Crohn's disease, or a healthy co-twin of an affected twin (not recorded which). Sequenced material: blood. The rearrangement uses TRBV24-1 and TRBJ2-4; TCRdb designates TRBD1, a call that cannot be tested without DNA. The CDR3 here is CATSDLRTGKNMQYF.